This T cell receptor beta chain is from a study of blood T cell repertoires in COVID-19. The data were produced by immunoSEQ multiplex PCR, yet TCRdb's version contains in-frame clones alone and is incomplete. The sample consists of 30,000 or so clones, 75% to 90% of them appearing once. The CDR3 is made up of 15 amino acids. The germline CDR1 and CDR2 sequences are SGDLS and YYNGEE. Deletions cut 0 bases from V and 0 bases from J, with 9 bases between. The V call is TRBV9, the J call TRBJ1-1; D gene unclear. This clonotype was sampled from an elderly man with acute or convalescent COVID-19. Input material: peripheral blood. CDR3: CASSVERRLNTEAFF. CDR3 coding DNA: TGTGCCAGCAGCGTAGAGAGGAGGCTGAACACTGAAGCTTTCTTT.